This TCR beta chain appears in the sequencing data of a study of blood T cell repertoires in COVID-19 (dated by TCRdb to 2020 to 2022). Background for the entire study: Samples from collaborators originated in the United States, Italy and Spain and spanned both the acute and convalescent phases of COVID-19. The repertoires were released in a freely available public database meant as a resource for research on the immune response to SARS-CoV-2. The material from the prospective study consisted of cDNA or gDNA derived from T cells, B-cell-depleted T cells, or PBMCs. Samples were obtained from the ongoing ImmuneRACE study (first 160 participants) and from roughly 1,300 subjects provided by 6 global collaborators. The sample metadata nearly always contained a de-identified subject ID, COVID-19 status, age in years and sex. The dataset comprised deeply sampled blood TCRbeta repertoires from subjects exposed to, actively infected with, or recovered from COVID-19. Where HLA class I and class II types were available, the types were taken from metadata supplied by the sample provider, not from assay-based typing.

The collaborating institutions used their own protocols to collect whole blood in K2EDTA tubes. For TCRbeta analysis, collaborators shipped samples as frozen whole blood, isolated PBMCs, or DNA extracted from either of those sample types. Worth noting for this clone: What this receptor recognizes is not known. The record has no base qualities; no much larger clone is one base away.

V and J lose 4 bases and 0 bases, and a span of 11 bases separates them. The CDR3 spans 15 residues, from the cysteine through the phenylalanine. This entry keeps only the CDR3 DNA: 45 bases, framed from base 1. From the germline V gene (reference sequence), CDR1 is LNHDA and CDR2 is SQIVND. Paper-wide results and their limitations: How much clinical and demographic metadata was included differed by source and by participant, and the metadata was provided uncurated.

TCRbeta CDR3 regions were amplified from genomic DNA using the immunoSEQ Assay, a bias-controlled multiplex PCR. On the study's bioinformatics: Nucleated cell counts per sample were estimated from amplification of reference gene primers within the assay. To quantify the absolute abundance of each unique TCRbeta CDR3 rearrangement, sequence reads were collapsed and filtered. For each sample, productive Simpson clonality was calculated as the square root of Simpson's diversity index over productive rearrangements. What TCRdb holds here is the immuneACCESS table cut down to in-frame rearrangements. Part of the clones is not present; checked against another copy, under half of the missing clones reflect an unresolved V gene, and the others are unexplained. Clone size and V and J calls were adopted from that table, with D and trimming inferred from the DNA. The sample table shows 20,000 or so clones, and under 90% are seen once. The ten largest clones add up to more than 5.5% of the sample.

Sequenced: peripheral blood. This receptor was identified in a human donor in a cohort sampled during active COVID-19. This sequence uses TRBV19 and TRBJ2-3; the D segment cannot be called with confidence. CDR3 protein: CASSTLVASTDTQYF. In nucleotides, the sequence is TGTGCCAGTAGTACCCTCGTAGCCAGCACAGATACGCAGTATTTT.